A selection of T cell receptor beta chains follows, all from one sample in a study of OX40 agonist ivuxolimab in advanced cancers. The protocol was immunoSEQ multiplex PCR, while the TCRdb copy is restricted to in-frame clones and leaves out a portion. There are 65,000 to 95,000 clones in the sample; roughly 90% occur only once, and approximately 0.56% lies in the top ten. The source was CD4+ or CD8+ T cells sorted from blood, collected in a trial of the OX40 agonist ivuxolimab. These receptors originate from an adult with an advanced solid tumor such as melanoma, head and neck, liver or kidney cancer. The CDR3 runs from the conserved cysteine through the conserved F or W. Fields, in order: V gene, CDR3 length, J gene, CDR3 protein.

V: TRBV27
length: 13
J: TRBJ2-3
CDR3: CASSLFPTDTQYF

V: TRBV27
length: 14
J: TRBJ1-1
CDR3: CASSIGTGGTEAFF

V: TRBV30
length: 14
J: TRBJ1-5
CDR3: CAWSVIQSNQPQHF

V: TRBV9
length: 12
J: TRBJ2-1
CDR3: CASSVAVDEQFF

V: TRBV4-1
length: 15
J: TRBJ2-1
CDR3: CASSGLGDRAISQFF

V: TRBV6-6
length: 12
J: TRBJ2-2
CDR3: CASRTGTGELFF

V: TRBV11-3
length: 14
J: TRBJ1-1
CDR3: CASSLVFPGQKAFF

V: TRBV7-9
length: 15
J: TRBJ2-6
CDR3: CASRPTDSGANVLTF

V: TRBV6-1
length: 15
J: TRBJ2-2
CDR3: CASSTSGIGTGELFF

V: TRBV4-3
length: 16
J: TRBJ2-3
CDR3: CASSQQHGIPTDTQYF

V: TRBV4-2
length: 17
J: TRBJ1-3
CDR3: CASSQDSSGTAGNTIYF

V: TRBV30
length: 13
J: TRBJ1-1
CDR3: CAWRVIKNTEAFF

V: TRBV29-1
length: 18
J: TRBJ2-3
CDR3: CSVEGGSGGLVGTDTQYF

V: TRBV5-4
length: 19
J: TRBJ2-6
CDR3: CASSGGRLAGYSGANVLTF

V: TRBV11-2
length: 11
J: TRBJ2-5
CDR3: CASSLSETQYF

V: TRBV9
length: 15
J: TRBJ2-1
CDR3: CASSPHGGSYNEQFF

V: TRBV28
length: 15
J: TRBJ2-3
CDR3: CASSQSGGIGDTQYF

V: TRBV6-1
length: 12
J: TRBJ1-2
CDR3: CASTGTGLGYTF

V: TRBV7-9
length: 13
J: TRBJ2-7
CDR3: CASRVGPLYEQYF

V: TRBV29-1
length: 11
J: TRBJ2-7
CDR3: CSVVGLYEQYF

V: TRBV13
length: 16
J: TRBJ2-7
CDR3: CASSGPPRDGAYEQYF